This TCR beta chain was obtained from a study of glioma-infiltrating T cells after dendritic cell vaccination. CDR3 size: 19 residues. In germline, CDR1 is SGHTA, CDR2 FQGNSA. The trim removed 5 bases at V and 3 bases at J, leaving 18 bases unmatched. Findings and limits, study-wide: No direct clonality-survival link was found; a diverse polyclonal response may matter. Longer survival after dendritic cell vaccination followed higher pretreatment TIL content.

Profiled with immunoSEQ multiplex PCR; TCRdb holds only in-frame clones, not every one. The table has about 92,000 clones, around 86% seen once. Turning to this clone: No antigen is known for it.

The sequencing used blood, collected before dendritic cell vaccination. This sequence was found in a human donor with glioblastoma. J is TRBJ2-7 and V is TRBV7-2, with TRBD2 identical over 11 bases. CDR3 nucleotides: TGTGCCAGCAGCCCAAGTGCTAGCGGGGGGAGTCGAGGTATCTACGAGCAGTACTTC. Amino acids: CASSPSASGGSRGIYEQYF.